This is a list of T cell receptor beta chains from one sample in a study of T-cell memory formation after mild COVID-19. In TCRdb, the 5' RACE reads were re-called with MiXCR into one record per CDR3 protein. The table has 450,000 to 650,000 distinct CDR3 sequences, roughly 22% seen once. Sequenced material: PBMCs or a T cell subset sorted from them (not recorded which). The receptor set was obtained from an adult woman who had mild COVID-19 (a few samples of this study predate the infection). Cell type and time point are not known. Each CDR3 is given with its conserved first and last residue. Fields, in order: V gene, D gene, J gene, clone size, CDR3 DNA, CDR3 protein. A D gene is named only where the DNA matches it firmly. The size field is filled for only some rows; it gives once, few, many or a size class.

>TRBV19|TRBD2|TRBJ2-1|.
TGTGCCAGTAGTATAGGGGGGACTAGCGGGAGGGCCGATGAGCAGTTCTTC
CASSIGGTSGRADEQFF
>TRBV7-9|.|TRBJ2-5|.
TGTGCCAGCAGCCTACTAGGTAGGGAGGTCGTGGAGACCCAGTACTTC
CASSLLGREVVETQYF
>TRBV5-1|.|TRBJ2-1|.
TGCGCCAGCAGCTTGGAACGGGGGCCGGGAGGCAATGAGCAGTTCTTC
CASSLERGPGGNEQFF
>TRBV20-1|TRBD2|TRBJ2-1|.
TGCAGTGCCGGACATAATCGGGGGGGCCTTGAGCAGTTCTTC
CSAGHNRGGLEQFF
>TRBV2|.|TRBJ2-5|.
TGTGCCAGCAGTGAAGCGCAGCGGGTCATGGGGGGAGAAGAGACCCAGTACTTC
CASSEAQRVMGGEETQYF
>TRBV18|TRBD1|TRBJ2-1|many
TGTGCCAGCTCACCAGGGACAGGGGAGCAGTTCTTC
CASSPGTGEQFF
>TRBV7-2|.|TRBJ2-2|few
TGTGCCAGCAGTTACATGGTGTCTGGGGAGCTGTTTTTT
CASSYMVSGELFF
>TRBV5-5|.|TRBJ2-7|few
TGTGCCAGCAGCCCCCTCCTGGACTACGAGCAGTACTTC
CASSPLLDYEQYF
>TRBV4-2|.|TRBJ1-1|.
TGTGCCAGCAGCCAAGATCTGACCCCGCGATTAGAAGCTTTCTTT
CASSQDLTPRLEAFF
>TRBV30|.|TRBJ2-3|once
TGTGCCTGGACGGCCGGGAGCACAGATACGCAGTATTTT
CAWTAGSTDTQYF
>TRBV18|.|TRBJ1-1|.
TGTGCCAGCTCACCCCGCGGGCCGGCTACTGAAGCTTTCTTT
CASSPRGPATEAFF
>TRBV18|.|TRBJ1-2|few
TGTGCCAGCTCACCAAGTGAACAGGTGGACGGCTACACCTTC
CASSPSEQVDGYTF
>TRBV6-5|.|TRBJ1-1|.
TGTGCCAGCAGTTACTGGCAGGGAGGTACTGAAGCTTTCTTT
CASSYWQGGTEAFF
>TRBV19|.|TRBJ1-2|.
TGTGCCAGTAGCCCCCGCCCCGGCTATGGCTACACCTTC
CASSPRPGYGYTF
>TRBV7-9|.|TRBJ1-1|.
TGTGCCAGCAGCTTGGACGGGTTGGGGAACACTGAAGCTTTCTTT
CASSLDGLGNTEAFF
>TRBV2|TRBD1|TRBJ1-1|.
TGTGCCAGCAGTGAAGAGGGGGCGCGGACTGAAGCTTTCTTT
CASSEEGARTEAFF
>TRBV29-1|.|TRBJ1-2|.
TGCAGCGTTGTTGGGGATGAATATGGCTACACCTTC
CSVVGDEYGYTF
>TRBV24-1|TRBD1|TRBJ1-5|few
TGTGCCACCAGTTCTGGACAGGGCTATCAGCCCCAGCATTTT
CATSSGQGYQPQHF
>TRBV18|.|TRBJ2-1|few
TGTGCCAGCTCACGAACGGGGCCAGGGAATGAGCAGTTCTTC
CASSRTGPGNEQFF
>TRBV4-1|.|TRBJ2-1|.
TGCGCCAGCAGCCGGGTGCAGGGCGGGATCTCGGGCGAGCAGTTCTTC
CASSRVQGGISGEQFF
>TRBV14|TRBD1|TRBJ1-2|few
TGTGCCAGCAGCCAAGGACGGACAGGTGGCTACACCTTC
CASSQGRTGGYTF
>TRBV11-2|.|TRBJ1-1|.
TGTGCCAGCAGCTTAGATACGGTCACTGAAGCTTTCTTT
CASSLDTVTEAFF